A selection of T cell receptor beta chains follows, all from one sample in a study of tumor-infiltrating lymphocytes in primary liver carcinoma. Each CDR3 protein is one row after TCRdb ran MiXCR on the multiplex PCR reads. Among around 330,000 distinct CDR3 sequences listed, 50% to 70% were seen once. Sequenced: peripheral blood. The receptors come from a middle-aged man with primary liver carcinoma and hepatitis B virus infection. Each CDR3 is given with its conserved first and last residue. The D gene is left open where the match is weak. Some rows mark clone size as missing; the rest say once, few, many or name a class of expanded clone.

>TRBV29-1|TRBJ2-7|-|TRBD1
CSVEVRGQESSYEQYF
TGCAGCGTTGAAGTTCGCGGACAGGAGAGCTCCTATGAGCAGTACTTC
>TRBV7-8|TRBJ2-4|many|-
CASSSDAAKNIQYF
TGTGCCAGCAGCTCGGATGCGGCCAAAAACATTCAGTACTTC
>TRBV4-1|TRBJ2-7|-|TRBD1
CASSQRQGAYEQYF
TGCGCCAGCAGCCAAAGGCAGGGGGCCTACGAGCAGTACTTC
>TRBV5-4|TRBJ1-6|-|-
CARGRGCSPLHF
TGTGCCAGGGGGCGAGGGTGTTCACCCCTCCACTTT
>TRBV30|TRBJ1-5|-|-
CAWRSQASNQPQHF
TGTGCCTGGAGAAGCCAAGCTAGCAATCAGCCCCAGCATTTT
>TRBV28|TRBJ1-6|-|TRBD1
CASRDRDSPLHF
TGTGCCAGTCGGGACAGGGATTCACCCCTCCACTTT
>TRBV5-6|TRBJ2-7|few|-
CASSARTASYEQYF
TGTGCCAGCAGTGCTCGGACAGCTAGCTACGAGCAGTACTTC
>TRBV5-4|TRBJ2-3|many|-
CASSLTRPESHTQYF
TGTGCCAGCAGCTTAACGAGACCCGAATCTCATACGCAGTATTTT
>TRBV5-4|TRBJ2-3|-|TRBD2
CAGSLGTSGRNTDTQYF
TGTGCCGGCAGCTTGGGGACTAGCGGGAGGAACACAGATACGCAATATTTT
>TRBV28|TRBJ1-3|few|-
CASHGQGNTIYF
TGTGCCAGCCACGGGCAGGGAAACACCATATATTTT
>TRBV6-4|TRBJ1-5|-|-
CASSDGGNQPQHF
TGTGCCAGCAGTGACGGAGGTAATCAGCCCCAGCATTTT
>TRBV4-1|TRBJ2-3|-|-
CASSQTDMQYF
TGCGCCAGCAGCCAGACGGATATGCAGTATTTT
>TRBV28|TRBJ2-4|once|TRBD2
CASSPQRGARLESKDIQYF
TGTGCCAGCAGTCCCCAGCGGGGGGCCCGGTTGGAAAGCAAAGACATTCAGTACTTC
>TRBV6-1|TRBJ2-1|many|TRBD2
CASSELAGSGNEQFF
TGTGCCAGCAGTGAGCTAGCGGGTTCGGGCAATGAGCAGTTCTTC
>TRBV5-1|TRBJ2-2|-|-
CASGILQMGLSGELFF
TGCGCCAGCGGAATACTACAGATGGGACTGTCTGGGGAGCTGTTTTTT
>TRBV12-3/TRBV12-4|TRBJ2-1|-|TRBD2
CASRTGLAGENEQFF
TGTGCCAGCAGGACCGGACTAGCGGGGGAGAATGAGCAGTTCTTC
>TRBV21-1|TRBJ2-7|few|-
CASSNRAGGVEQYF
TGTGCCAGCAGCAATCGAGCGGGAGGTGTTGAGCAGTACTTC
>TRBV28|TRBJ2-3|-|-
CASSLTASPSTDTQYF
TGTGCCAGCAGTCTCACGGCTAGCCCTAGCACAGATACGCAGTATTTT
>TRBV11-2|TRBJ2-1|-|TRBD2
CASSSQVTSAGNKQFF
TGTGCCAGCAGCTCCCAGGTGACTAGCGCCGGCAATAAGCAGTTCTTC
>TRBV12-3/TRBV12-4|TRBJ2-2|many|-
CASSLPGGELFF
TGTGCCAGCAGTTTACCGGGAGGGGAGCTGTTTTTT
>TRBV16|TRBJ2-3|-|-
CASSQSEQGMTDTQYF
TGTGCCAGCAGCCAATCTGAGCAGGGGATGACAGATACGCAGTATTTT
>TRBV5-1|TRBJ2-1|few|TRBD2
CASSLTSGRAHEQFF
TGCGCCAGCAGCTTGACTAGCGGGAGGGCCCATGAGCAGTTCTTC
>TRBV2|TRBJ1-5|-|-
CASNVYNPSNQPQHF
TGTGCCAGCAACGTCTACAACCCTAGCAATCAGCCCCAGCATTTT
>TRBV6-1|TRBJ2-3|many|-
CASSENPFVRDTQYF
TGTGCCAGCAGTGAAAACCCGTTTGTTAGAGATACGCAGTATTTT
>TRBV5-4|TRBJ1-1|many|-
CASSYDGSDLEAFF
TGTGCCAGCAGCTACGACGGATCCGATCTTGAAGCTTTCTTT
>TRBV28|TRBJ1-1|-|-
CASSLVGVSNTEAFF
TGTGCCAGCAGTTTAGTTGGGGTATCGAACACTGAAGCTTTCTTT
>TRBV24-1|TRBJ2-3|-|TRBD1
CATSPQGAEDTQYF
TGTGCCACCAGCCCCCAGGGGGCTGAAGATACGCAGTATTTT
>TRBV5-4|TRBJ2-1|once|-
CASSLGIERVGNEQFF
TGTGCCAGCAGCTTGGGAATAGAGCGGGTGGGCAATGAGCAGTTCTTC
>TRBV5-1|TRBJ1-1|-|-
CASSLEGRVEAEAFF
TGCGCCAGCAGCTTGGAGGGACGGGTTGAGGCTGAAGCTTTCTTT
>TRBV24-1|TRBJ2-1|-|-
CATSDSGSGGGNEQFF
TGTGCCACCAGTGATTCGGGCAGCGGAGGGGGGAATGAGCAGTTCTTC
>TRBV29-1|TRBJ1-2|-|-
CSVASLWNSNYGYTF
TGCAGCGTTGCCTCTCTATGGAATTCTAACTATGGGTACACCTTC
>TRBV5-4|TRBJ1-2|many|-
CASSETDYGYTF
TGTGCCAGCAGCGAGACGGACTATGGCTACACCTTC
>TRBV11-2|TRBJ1-3|-|TRBD1
CANSLNLQGVTGNTIYF
TGTGCCAACAGTCTCAATCTCCAGGGGGTGACTGGAAACACCATATATTTT
>TRBV4-3|TRBJ2-3|-|-
CASSQEGRRNNADTQYF
TGCGCCAGCAGCCAAGAAGGGAGGCGGAACAACGCAGATACGCAGTATTTT
>TRBV29-1|TRBJ2-1|-|TRBD1
CSVARDRVYNEQFF
TGCAGCGTTGCCCGGGACAGGGTCTACAATGAGCAGTTCTTC
>TRBV25-1|TRBJ2-2|-|-
CASSQGLYSGELFF
TGTGCCAGCAGTCAAGGACTCTACAGCGGGGAGCTGTTTTTT
>TRBV6-1|TRBJ2-7|many|TRBD1
CASSVQGQGAYEQYF
TGTGCCAGCAGTGTACAGGGACAGGGAGCCTACGAGCAGTACTTC
>TRBV14|TRBJ1-6|-|-
CASSQGSSPIHF
TGTGCCAGCAGCCAAGGGAGCTCACCCATCCACTTT
>TRBV6-6|TRBJ2-1|-|TRBD2
CASSFGWASGVSNEQFF
TGTGCCAGCAGTTTTGGTTGGGCTAGCGGGGTATCCAATGAGCAGTTCTTC
>TRBV12-3/TRBV12-4|TRBJ2-1|many|-
CASSLRVGSYEQFF
TGTGCCAGCAGTTTAAGGGTTGGAAGTTATGAGCAGTTCTTC
>TRBV5-4|TRBJ2-1|many|TRBD1
CASSIGTGDIGNEQFF
TGTGCCAGCAGCATCGGGACAGGGGATATTGGCAATGAGCAGTTCTTC